This is a list of T cell receptor beta chains from one sample in a study of blood T cell repertoires in COVID-19. The table came from immunoSEQ multiplex PCR; TCRdb's copy has only in-frame clones and leaves some out. This sample has some 130,000 clones, with more than 75% found just once. Sequenced: peripheral blood. These receptors all stem from a man aged 80 or over with acute or convalescent COVID-19. Both conserved end residues are part of each CDR3. D genes are given only for firm matches. Clone size appears in some rows only: once, few, many, or a class for an expanded clone.

j_call | v_call | clone_size | d_call | cdr3_aa | cdr3_nt
TRBJ2-5 | TRBV6-2/TRBV6-3 | NA | TRBD2 | CASSYHTSGAGTQYF | TGTGCCAGCAGTTATCACACTAGCGGCGCGGGGACCCAGTACTTC
TRBJ1-5 | TRBV7-8 | NA | NA | CASSSGRARSNQPQHF | TGTGCCAGCAGCTCGGGGAGGGCAAGAAGTAATCAGCCCCAGCATTTT
TRBJ2-7 | TRBV19 | NA | TRBD1 | CASSIRQGESYEQYF | TGTGCCAGTAGTATCAGACAGGGGGAGTCCTACGAGCAGTACTTC
TRBJ1-6 | TRBV12-3/TRBV12-4 | NA | NA | CASSLEMNSPLHF | TGTGCCAGCAGTCTCGAGATGAATTCACCCCTCCACTTT
TRBJ2-7 | TRBV28 | NA | TRBD1 | CASSSPRYRGYEQYF | TGTGCCAGCAGTTCCCCCCGCTACAGGGGCTACGAGCAGTACTTC
TRBJ2-7 | TRBV7-8 | few | TRBD1 | CASSLATGGTYEQYF | TGTGCCAGCAGCTTAGCGACAGGGGGAACGTACGAGCAGTACTTC
TRBJ1-5 | TRBV7-6 | NA | NA | CASSLEGDQPQHF | TGTGCCAGCAGCTTAGAGGGGGATCAGCCCCAGCATTTT
TRBJ2-5 | TRBV27 | NA | NA | CASSPGSGETQYF | TGTGCCAGCAGCCCCGGGTCAGGGGAGACCCAGTACTTC
TRBJ1-6 | TRBV7-2 | NA | NA | CASSLEGVGSPLHF | TGTGCCAGCAGCTTAGAAGGGGTAGGTTCACCCCTCCACTTT
TRBJ2-1 | TRBV7-2 | NA | TRBD2 | CASSFAGTSGGREQFF | TGTGCCAGCAGCTTCGCCGGGACTAGCGGGGGTAGAGAGCAGTTCTTC
TRBJ2-2 | TRBV18 | NA | TRBD1 | CASSPIETGLGELFF | TGTGCCAGCTCACCAATAGAGACAGGGCTCGGGGAGCTGTTTTTT
TRBJ2-7 | TRBV13 | NA | NA | CASSLSGRGYEQYF | TGTGCCAGCAGCTTAAGTGGCAGGGGTTACGAGCAGTACTTC
TRBJ1-6 | TRBV3-1/TRBV3-2 | few | NA | CASSQGTDSPLHF | TGTGCCAGCAGCCAAGGTACGGATTCACCCCTCCACTTT
TRBJ1-3 | TRBV7-6 | NA | TRBD1 | CASSGPGTGIGNTIYF | TGTGCCAGCAGTGGACCCGGGACAGGGATCGGAAACACCATATATTTT
TRBJ2-1 | TRBV13 | NA | NA | CASSLRGGDLTYNEQFF | TGTGCCAGCAGCTTAAGGGGCGGGGATCTAACCTACAATGAGCAGTTCTTC
TRBJ2-7 | TRBV2 | NA | NA | CASRAGGSLGEQYF | TGTGCCAGCCGGGCCGGGGGATCGTTGGGTGAGCAGTACTTC
TRBJ2-1 | TRBV6-6 | NA | TRBD2 | CASSWGGGNEQFF | TGTGCCAGCAGTTGGGGCGGGGGTAATGAGCAGTTCTTC
TRBJ2-7 | TRBV7-9 | NA | TRBD1 | CASSTGQSSYEQYF | TGTGCCAGCAGTACGGGACAGTCCTCCTACGAGCAGTACTTC
TRBJ1-5 | TRBV3-1/TRBV3-2 | NA | TRBD1 | CASSQTTGGGTNSNQPQHF | TGTGCCAGCAGCCAGACTACAGGGGGCGGGACCAATAGCAATCAGCCCCAGCATTTT
TRBJ2-1 | TRBV4-3 | few | TRBD1 | CASSQAGTGYEQFF | TGCGCCAGCAGCCAAGCCGGGACAGGATATGAGCAGTTCTTC
TRBJ1-5 | TRBV19 | once | TRBD1 | CASSTPTWDRDNQPQHF | TGTGCCAGTAGTACCCCCACCTGGGACAGAGACAATCAGCCCCAGCATTTT
TRBJ2-5 | TRBV3-1/TRBV3-2 | NA | NA | CASSSGTGETQYF | TGTGCCAGCAGCTCCGGGACTGGGGAGACCCAGTACTTC
TRBJ1-5 | TRBV3-1/TRBV3-2 | NA | NA | CASSPRSNQPQHF | TGTGCCAGCAGCCCCAGGAGCAATCAGCCCCAGCATTTT
TRBJ1-6 | TRBV2 | few | TRBD1 | CASSRDRGSPLHF | TGTGCCAGCAGCCGGGACAGGGGTTCACCCCTCCACTTT
TRBJ1-2 | TRBV2 | NA | NA | CASSELANYGYTF | TGTGCCAGCAGTGAACTTGCTAACTATGGCTACACCTTC
TRBJ1-2 | TRBV5-6 | NA | TRBD1 | CASSMTGGAGYTF | TGTGCCAGCAGCATGACAGGGGGAGCTGGCTACACCTTC
TRBJ2-7 | TRBV4-1 | once | NA | CASSLSRLDEQYF | TGCGCCAGCAGCCTATCCAGGCTGGACGAGCAGTACTTC
TRBJ2-3 | TRBV4-2 | NA | TRBD2 | CASSQDRAGGADTQYF | TGTGCCAGCAGCCAAGATAGGGCGGGGGGGGCAGATACGCAGTATTTT
TRBJ1-2 | TRBV7-8 | NA | NA | CASSPGEDGDYGYTF | TGTGCCAGCAGCCCGGGTGAAGACGGGGACTATGGCTACACCTTC
TRBJ2-1 | TRBV19 | NA | NA | CASSRGLFDEQFF | TGTGCCAGTAGTAGGGGGCTCTTCGATGAGCAGTTCTTC
TRBJ2-1 | TRBV5-5 | NA | TRBD2 | CASSLQAGGYNEQFF | TGTGCCAGCAGCCTCCAAGCGGGGGGGTACAATGAGCAGTTCTTC